This passage covers 10 T cell receptor beta chains from one sample sequenced in a study of blood T cell repertoires in COVID-19. Assay: immunoSEQ multiplex PCR; the TCRdb copy retains only in-frame clones and omits some. This sample has 350,000 or so clones, with roughly 86% found just once. What was sequenced was PBMCs or T cells enriched from blood (not recorded which). The receptors were gathered from a woman aged 30 to 39 who had been exposed to COVID-19.

The chain is built from TRBV6-5 and TRBJ2-7, with D perhaps TRBD2 (6 bases). CDR1 MNHEY and CDR2 SVGAGI come from the germline V gene. Deletions cut 8 bases from V and 2 bases from J, with 10 bases between. The length of the CDR3 is 12 residues. The CDR3 bases are TGTGCCAGCTCTAGCGACCCCTACGAGCAGTACTTC. Protein: CASSSDPYEQYF.

The V call is TRBV4-1, the J call TRBJ2-5; a possible D gene is TRBD2 (5 bases). Germline CDR1 reads MGHRA; CDR2 reads YSYEKL. The CDR3 has 18 amino acids. The V end was cut by 4 bases, the J end by 4 bases, with 25 bases between. CDR3: CASSPEAAGSAWRETQYF. The CDR3 DNA follows: TGCGCCAGCAGCCCCGAAGCCGCCGGTAGCGCTTGGAGAGAGACCCAGTACTTC.

The chain links TRBV6-1 to TRBJ1-2, with TRBD1 matching over 10 bases. Germline values: CDR1 MNHNS, CDR2 SASEGT. The CDR3 sequence is 13 residues long. The J segment lost 8 bases and the V segment lost 2 bases, leaving 2 bases of the junction unmatched. The CDR3, as DNA: TGTGCCAGCAGTGAACGGGACAGGGGCGGCTACACCTTC. It specifies CASSERDRGGYTF.

CDR3 bases: TGTGCCAGCAGCCAAGTTGGGCCTGGAAGCCAAGAGACCCAGTACTTC. Translation: CASSQVGPGSQETQYF. V and J are TRBV3-1 (or the pseudogene TRBV3-2) and TRBJ2-5; D uncertain. The ends were cut back, 1 base at V and 1 base at J, with 13 bases in the middle. Germline CDR1 reads LGHDT; CDR2 reads YNNKEL (reference sequence). This CDR3 contains 16 residues.

The V call is TRBV5-5, the J call TRBJ1-1; weak D call: TRBD1 (6 bases). Germline CDR1 reads SGHKS; CDR2 reads YYEKEE (reference sequence). V was pared by 0 bases and J by 0 bases, with 15 bases between. The CDR3 covers 17 residues. The CDR3 protein is CASSLGPGQLLNTEAFF. As DNA, the CDR3 is TGTGCCAGCAGCTTGGGCCCAGGACAGCTATTGAACACTGAAGCTTTCTTT.

This clone was detected only a few times. J is TRBJ1-5 and V is TRBV5-5; D possibly corresponds to TRBD1 (6 bases). The CDR3 is 16 amino acids. CDR1 is SGHKS and CDR2 is YYEKEE in the germline V gene (reference sequence). With 1 base removed from V and 0 bases from J, the gap between germline ends came to 11 bases. CDR3 residues: CASSLSGAYSNQPQHF. Here the CDR3 DNA reads TGTGCCAGCAGCTTGTCAGGGGCCTATAGCAATCAGCCCCAGCATTTT.

The V call is TRBV5-1, the J call TRBJ2-7, with D perhaps TRBD1 (6 bases). Germline V gene sequence: CDR1 SGHRS, CDR2 YFSETQ. This CDR3 has 14 residues. V lost 5 bases and J 1 base, leaving 13 bases between the germline ends. CDR3 nucleotide sequence: TGCGCCAGCAGAGGCTCAGGGGTATCCTACGAGCAGTACTTC. As protein: CASRGSGVSYEQYF.

The V and J genes are TRBV11-3 and TRBJ2-1; possibly TRBD1 for D (5 bases). Germline CDR1 SGHNT, CDR2 YENEEA. There are 17 residues in the CDR3. Between the trimmed V and J ends, which lost 0 bases and 4 bases, there was a span of 16 bases. In DNA, the CDR3 is TGTGCCAGCAGCTTAGATTCCTTGCAGGGCCTGTACAATGAGCAGTTCTTC. This translates into CASSLDSLQGLYNEQFF.

The rearrangement uses TRBV7-9 and TRBJ1-3; TRBD1 matches 12 bases. V lost 5 bases and J lost 2; bases outside the gene matches: 7. The CDR3 covers 17 residues. Germline loops: CDR1 SEHNR, CDR2 FQNEAQ (reference sequence). The CDR3 DNA is TGTGCCAGCAGCCCCCCGGGACAGGGGGCGGCTGGAAACACCATATATTTT. Residues: CASSPPGQGAAGNTIYF.

The rearrangement joins TRBV6-5 to TRBJ2-7; perhaps TRBD1 as D (5 bases). The V and J ends lost 7 bases and 0 bases respectively, with 16 bases between them. Germline CDR1 and CDR2: MNHEY and SVGAGI. This CDR3 comprises 15 residues. DNA of the CDR3: TGTGCCAGCAAGGGGTCACACTCCCTCTCCTACGAGCAGTACTTC. Translated: CASKGSHSLSYEQYF.